The 12 T cell receptor beta chains reported below all come from one sample, sequenced in a study of T cell changes during pregnancy in multiple sclerosis. Libraries were prepared by immunoSEQ multiplex PCR; TCRdb keeps only in-frame clonotypes and omits some of them. The sample records 55,000 to 85,000 clones, 92% being singletons. The sample in question was peripheral blood, obtained after pregnancy. These receptors all come from a female donor with multiple sclerosis, enrolled in a pregnancy study.

This clone was found once. This rearrangement joins TRBV7-2 to TRBJ1-1, with 8 bases identical to TRBD1. The junction had 6 bases not matched to a gene; V was cut back by 5 bases and J by 4 bases. The CDR3 consists of 14 residues. CDR1 is SGHTA and CDR2 is FQGNSA in the germline V gene. CDR3 loop: CASSPGGGSTEAFF. For the CDR3, the DNA is TGTGCCAGCAGCCCAGGGGGCGGGAGCACTGAAGCTTTCTTT. The complete variable domain, with remaining parts taken from reference TRBV7-2 and TRBJ1-1, reads GAGVSQSPSNKVTEKGKDVELRCDPISGHTALYWYRQSLGQGLEFLIYFQGNSAPDKSGLPSDRFSAERTGGSVSTLTIQRTQQEDSAVYLCASSPGGGSTEAFFGQGTRLTVV.

The chain links TRBV11-2 to TRBJ2-7; 10 bases are shared with TRBD2. CDR3 size: 17 residues. V shed 4 bases, J shed 4 bases, and the junction held 13 bases outside the gene matches. CDR1 SGHAT and CDR2 FQNNGV come from the germline V gene. CDR3 bases: TGTGCCAGCAGCTCATTGAGTGCTTGGACTAGCGGTTACGAGCAGTACTTC. Its protein is CASSSLSAWTSGYEQYF. Supplemented by reference TRBV11-2 and TRBJ2-7, the full variable domain reads EAGVAQSPRYKIIEKRQSVAFWCNPISGHATLYWYQQILGQGPKLLIQFQNNGVVDDSQLPKDRFSAERLKGVDSTLKIQPAKLEDSAVYLCASSSLSAWTSGYEQYFGPGTRLTVT.

The chain uses TRBV5-1 and TRBJ1-2; the D gene is possibly TRBD1 (6 bases). CDR1 and CDR2 (germline): SGHRS, YFSETQ. V lost 0 bases and J 7 bases, leaving 16 bases between the germline ends. This CDR3 has 15 amino acids. The CDR3 sequence: CASSLDVGGGTGYTF. CDR3 coding DNA: TGCGCCAGCAGCTTGGATGTTGGCGGGGGCACTGGCTACACCTTC.

The V and J genes are TRBV18 and TRBJ2-1, with TRBD2 identical over 7 bases. This CDR3 spans 17 amino acids. Unmatched junction bases numbered 14, after V lost 2 bases and J lost 7 bases. From germline, CDR1 is KGHSH and CDR2 LQKENI. This chain's CDR3 is CASSPSWVREIRNEQFF. DNA for the CDR3: TGTGCCAGCTCACCAAGCTGGGTGCGGGAGATTCGGAATGAGCAGTTCTTC.

This sequence joins TRBV4-3 and TRBJ2-1, with 7 bases lining up with TRBD1. This CDR3 has 14 residues. Germline V gene lookup returns CDR1 LGHNA and CDR2 YSLEER. Unmatched junction bases numbered 3, after V lost 4 bases and J lost 3 bases. The CDR3 protein is CASSPGQYYNEQFF. CDR3 DNA sequence: TGCGCCAGCAGCCCGGGACAGTACTACAATGAGCAGTTCTTC.

This sequence joins TRBV2 and TRBJ1-1; 7 nucleotides agree with TRBD1. V lost 7 bases, J lost 4 bases, and 15 bases stayed unmatched. CDR1 and CDR2 (germline): SNHLY, FYNNEI. The CDR3 sequence is 16 residues long. The DNA of the CDR3 is TGTGCCAGCAACAGACGAACGGGACAGAGAAGCACTGAAGCTTTCTTT. This gives the protein CASNRRTGQRSTEAFF.

The chain is built from TRBV2 and TRBJ2-5; 9 bases line up with TRBD2. The CDR3 consists of 16 residues. V lost 3 bases to trimming and J lost 5 bases; unmatched junction nucleotides: 10. Per germline, CDR1 SNHLY and CDR2 FYNNEI. The CDR3 DNA follows: TGTGCCAGCAGTGATTCTAAGGCTAGCGGGATGGAGACCCAGTACTTC. It is translated as CASSDSKASGMETQYF.

The V gene is TRBV7-9, the J gene TRBJ2-1; 8 nucleotides match TRBD2. V was clipped by 7 bases and J by 8 bases; unmatched bases: 16. Germline V gives CDR1 SEHNR, CDR2 FQNEAQ (reference sequence). The CDR3 is 16 residues long. The DNA for the CDR3 is TGTGCCAGCAAAGAAACAGGGCTAGCGGGTAATTATGAGCAGTTCTTC. Its protein is CASKETGLAGNYEQFF.

This chain connects TRBV7-8 to TRBJ2-7; perhaps TRBD2 as D (5 bases). The CDR3 covers 16 residues. CDR1 is SGHVS, CDR2 FQNEAQ, per germline. V gave up 4 bases and J gave up 1 base, with 17 bases separating them. CDR3 DNA: TGTGCCAGCAGCTCGACCTCAGCGGTAGGATCCTACGAGCAGTACTTC. It codes for CASSSTSAVGSYEQYF.

The chain combines TRBV2 with TRBJ2-1; 9 bases fit TRBD1. Germline loops: CDR1 SNHLY, CDR2 FYNNEI. The junction had 3 bases not matched to a gene; V was cut back by 5 bases and J by 7 bases. The CDR3 totals 13 residues. CDR3 bases: TGTGCCAGCAGTACGGGACAGGGTAATGAGCAGTTCTTC. This translates into CASSTGQGNEQFF.

V gene TRBV4-1 combines with J gene TRBJ2-5; 10 bases fit TRBD2. Trimming removed 4 bases from V and 5 bases from J; junction bases left unmatched: 13. CDR3 size: 17 residues. Germline loops: CDR1 MGHRA, CDR2 YSYEKL. CDR3 region: CASSLIAGGGPGETQYF. The CDR3 nucleotides read TGCGCCAGCAGCCTAATAGCGGGGGGAGGGCCAGGGGAGACCCAGTACTTC.

This clone was detected only a few times. The chain joins TRBV2 to TRBJ2-2; 8 bases fit TRBD1. The trim removed 7 bases at V and 3 bases at J, leaving 4 bases unmatched. The CDR3 spans 14 residues. CDR1 and CDR2 from the germline V gene are SNHLY and FYNNEI. The CDR3 DNA follows: TGTGCCAGCACGGGGACAGGCGACACCGGGGAGCTGTTTTTT. It yields the protein CASTGTGDTGELFF.